These T cell receptor beta chains were read from a single sample in a study of CD8 T cells in ankylosing spondylitis. Via MiXCR, TCRdb re-called the 5' RACE reads, giving one row per CDR3 protein. The sample gives roughly 400,000 distinct CDR3 sequences, about a fifth of which show up once; 15% to 20% is in the top ten. Input material: blood, either unsorted or a sorted T cell fraction (not recorded which). These receptors all come from a male donor with ankylosing spondylitis. CDR3s include the opening cysteine and the closing phenylalanine or tryptophan. The D gene is left open where the match is weak. The size of a clone is reported for some rows only, either as once, few or many, or as a class for expanded clones.

few	TRBV18	NA	TRBJ1-5	TGTGCCAGCTCACCACCGGGGAATGGCAATCAGCCCCAGCATTTT	CASSPPGNGNQPQHF
few	TRBV5-1	NA	TRBJ1-2	TGCGCCAGCAGCTCCGGTAATAGATGGGGCTACACCTTC	CASSSGNRWGYTF
NA	TRBV6-5	NA	TRBJ1-2	TGTGCCAGCCGTTTGGGGATGGGCTATGGCTACACCTTC	CASRLGMGYGYTF
NA	TRBV12-3/TRBV12-4	TRBD1	TRBJ1-5	TGTGCCAGCAGTGTTGGGACAGGGCGGGGTGAGGGCAATCAGCCCCAGCATTTT	CASSVGTGRGEGNQPQHF
few	TRBV6-5	NA	TRBJ2-7	TGTGCCAGCAGTACTATCGTTGGCGAGCAGTACTTC	CASSTIVGEQYF
NA	TRBV5-5	NA	TRBJ2-2	TGTGCCAGCAGCTTCGTAGTTGCTGGGACCGGGGAGCTGTTTTTT	CASSFVVAGTGELFF
NA	TRBV12-3/TRBV12-4	NA	TRBJ2-1	TGTGCCAGCAGTTTTCGGACAACCAGAGAGCAGTTCTTC	CASSFRTTREQFF
NA	TRBV7-8	NA	TRBJ2-7	TGTGCCAGCAGCTTACAGGGACAATGGACTACCTACGAGCAGTACTTC	CASSLQGQWTTYEQYF
few	TRBV6-5	NA	TRBJ1-4	TGTGCCAGCAGTTACCGACAGCGAGAAAAACTGTTTTTT	CASSYRQREKLFF
once	TRBV11-3	NA	TRBJ2-7	TGTGCCAGCAGCTTAAACCGCTCACCCTACGAGCAGTACTTC	CASSLNRSPYEQYF
NA	TRBV11-3	NA	TRBJ2-5	TGTGCCAGTGGGTCCGGGAGCAGGGAGACCCAGTACTTC	CASGSGSRETQYF
few	TRBV20-1	TRBD2	TRBJ2-3	TGCAGTGCTAGAGACACCCAATGGCTAGCGGGCTCTCTCAATCCCACAGATACGCAGTATTTT	CSARDTQWLAGSLNPTDTQYF
many	TRBV20-1	TRBD1	TRBJ1-2	TGCAGTGCCTTCTGGACAGGGGGACGCTATGGCTACACCTTC	CSAFWTGGRYGYTF
NA	TRBV20-1	TRBD1	TRBJ1-2	TGCAGTGCAAAGGGGGACAGGGCCTCCTATGGCTACACCTTC	CSAKGDRASYGYTF
NA	TRBV6-2/TRBV6-3	NA	TRBJ1-5	TGTGCCAGCAGTTACTACCTGAGAGATCAGCCCCAGCATTTT	CASSYYLRDQPQHF
NA	TRBV27	NA	TRBJ1-5	TGTGCCAGCAGTTTGAGCAGGGATAGTCAGCCCCAGCATTTT	CASSLSRDSQPQHF
NA	TRBV2	TRBD2	TRBJ2-1	TGTGCCAGCAGTGAAAGGCAGGCGGGAGAGACGGAGCAGTTCTTC	CASSERQAGETEQFF
few	TRBV7-8	TRBD1	TRBJ1-4	TGTGCCAGCAGCATAAGAGGGGGCGCAACTAATGAAAAACTGTTTTTT	CASSIRGGATNEKLFF
NA	TRBV4-3	TRBD1	TRBJ1-2	TGCGCCAGCAGCCAGGACAGGGGGGCCAGCTATGGCTACACCTTC	CASSQDRGASYGYTF
few	TRBV6-1	NA	TRBJ1-4	TGTGCCAGCGGACGAGGGGGAACTAATGAAAAACTGTTTTTT	CASGRGGTNEKLFF
NA	TRBV12-5	TRBD1	TRBJ2-1	TGTGCTAGTGGTATTGACAGGGGGGATGAGCAGTTCTTC	CASGIDRGDEQFF
many	TRBV29-1	NA	TRBJ2-5	TGCAGCGTTGATTTAGCGATGGAGACCCAGTACTTC	CSVDLAMETQYF
NA	TRBV20-1	TRBD2	TRBJ2-3	TGCAGTGCTAGTGTAGCGGGAGTGGGATTTAGCACAGATACGCAGTATTTT	CSASVAGVGFSTDTQYF
NA	TRBV20-1	TRBD2	TRBJ2-3	TGCAGTGCTTCCGGGACTAGCGGAACCTCTAGCACAGATACGCAGTATTTT	CSASGTSGTSSTDTQYF
few	TRBV7-2	TRBD2	TRBJ2-3	TGTGCCAGCAGCTTGGGGGGGAGCTACACAGATACGCAGTATTTT	CASSLGGSYTDTQYF
NA	TRBV7-8	TRBD1	TRBJ1-5	TGTGCCAGCAGCGCCAGACAGGGCTTAGGCAATCAGCCCCAGCATTTT	CASSARQGLGNQPQHF
NA	TRBV30	TRBD2	TRBJ2-5	TGTGCCTGGAGTGTACTTAGCGGGAGAGGAGAGACCCAGTACTTC	CAWSVLSGRGETQYF
once	TRBV6-1	TRBD1	TRBJ2-1	TGTGCCAGTCAACAGGGGTATGAGCAGTTCTTC	CASQQGYEQFF
few	TRBV10-3	NA	TRBJ2-2	TGTGCCATCAGTGGTTTCAAGAACACCGGGGAGCTGTTTTTT	CAISGFKNTGELFF
NA	TRBV3-1	NA	TRBJ1-2	TGTGCCAGCAGCCAAGATGACGCGAGCTACACCTTC	CASSQDDASYTF
NA	TRBV3-1	TRBD2	TRBJ2-3	TGTGCCAGCAGCCACCTAGCGGGGTCCACAGATACGCAGTATTTT	CASSHLAGSTDTQYF